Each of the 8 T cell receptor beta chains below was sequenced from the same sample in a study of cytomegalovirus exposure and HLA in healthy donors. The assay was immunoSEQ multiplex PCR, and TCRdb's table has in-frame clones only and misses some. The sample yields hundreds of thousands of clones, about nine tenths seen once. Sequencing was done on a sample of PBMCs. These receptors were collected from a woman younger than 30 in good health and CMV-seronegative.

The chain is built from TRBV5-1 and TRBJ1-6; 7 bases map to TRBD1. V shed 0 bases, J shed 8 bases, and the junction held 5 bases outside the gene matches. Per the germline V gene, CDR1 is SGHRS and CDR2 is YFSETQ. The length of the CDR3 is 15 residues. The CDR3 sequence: CASSLETGFDSPLHF. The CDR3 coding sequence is TGCGCCAGCAGCTTGGAGACAGGGTTTGATTCACCCCTCCACTTT.

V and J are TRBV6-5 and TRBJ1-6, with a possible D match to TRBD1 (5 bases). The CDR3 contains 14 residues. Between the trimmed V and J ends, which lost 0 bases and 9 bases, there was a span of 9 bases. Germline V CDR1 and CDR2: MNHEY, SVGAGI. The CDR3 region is CASSYSTQGSPLHF. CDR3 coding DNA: TGTGCCAGCAGTTACTCGACTCAGGGTTCACCCCTCCACTTT.

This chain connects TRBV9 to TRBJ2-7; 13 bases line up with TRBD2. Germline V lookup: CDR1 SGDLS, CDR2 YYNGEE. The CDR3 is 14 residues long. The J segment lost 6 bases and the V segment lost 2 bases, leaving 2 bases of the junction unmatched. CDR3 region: CASSVGLAGAEQYF. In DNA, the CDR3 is TGTGCCAGCAGCGTCGGACTAGCGGGAGCCGAGCAGTACTTC.

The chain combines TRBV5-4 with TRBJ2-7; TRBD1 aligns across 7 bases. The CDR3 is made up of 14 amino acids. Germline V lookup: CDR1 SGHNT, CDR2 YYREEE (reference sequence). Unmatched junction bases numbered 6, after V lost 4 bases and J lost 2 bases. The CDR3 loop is CASSLRDSPYEQYF. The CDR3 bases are TGTGCCAGCAGCCTGAGGGACAGCCCCTACGAGCAGTACTTC. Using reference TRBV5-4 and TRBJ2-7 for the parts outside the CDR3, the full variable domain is ETGVTQSPTHLIKTRGQQVTLRCSSQSGHNTVSWYQQALGQGPQFIFQYYREEENGRGNFPPRFSGLQFPNYSSELNVNALELDDSALYLCASSLRDSPYEQYFGPGTRLTVT.

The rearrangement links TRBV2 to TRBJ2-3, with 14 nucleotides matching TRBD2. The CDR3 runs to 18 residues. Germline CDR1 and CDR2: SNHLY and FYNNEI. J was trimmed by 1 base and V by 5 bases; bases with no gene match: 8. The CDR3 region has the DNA TGTGCCAGCAGTTCCGGGACTAGCGGGAGCGATCGCACAGATACGCAGTATTTT. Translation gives CASSSGTSGSDRTDTQYF.

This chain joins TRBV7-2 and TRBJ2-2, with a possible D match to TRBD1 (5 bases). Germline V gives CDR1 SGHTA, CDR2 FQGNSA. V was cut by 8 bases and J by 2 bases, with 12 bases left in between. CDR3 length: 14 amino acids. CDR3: CASVSGSNTGELFF. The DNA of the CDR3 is TGTGCCAGCGTTTCAGGGTCAAACACCGGGGAGCTGTTTTTT.

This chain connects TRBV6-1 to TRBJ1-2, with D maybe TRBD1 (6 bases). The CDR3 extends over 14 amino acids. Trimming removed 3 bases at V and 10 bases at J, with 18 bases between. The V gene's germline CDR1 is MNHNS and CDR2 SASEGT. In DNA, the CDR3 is TGTGCCAGCAGTGATGACAGGTTACTCCCCTCCTACACCTTC. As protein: CASSDDRLLPSYTF.

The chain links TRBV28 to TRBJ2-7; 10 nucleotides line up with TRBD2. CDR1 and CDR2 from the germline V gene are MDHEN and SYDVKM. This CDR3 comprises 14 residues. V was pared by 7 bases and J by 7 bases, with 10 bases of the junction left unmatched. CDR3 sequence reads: CASKSRTSGLEQYF. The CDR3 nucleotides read TGTGCCAGCAAGTCCCGGACTAGCGGTCTTGAGCAGTACTTC.